This record concerns one T cell receptor (beta chain) sequence. These data originate in a study of shared clonotypes between healthy human individuals. The donor population consisted of healthy HIV-negative adults with no recent acute infections or vaccinations. Germline lookup yields CDR1 ENHRY and CDR2 SYGVKD. This CDR3 comprises 15 residues. Trimming pared 4 bases from V and 4 bases from J, leaving 11 bases between. Some clones are missing from TCRdb's copy, which holds only in-frame ones; the method was immunoSEQ multiplex PCR. The sample holds 2 million to 2.5 million clones; around 90% are singletons and the top ten take around 0.4%.

Sequenced sample: naive CD4+ T cells from PBMCs. Sample subset: CD45RA+ positively selected. The J gene is TRBJ2-6, the V gene TRBV10-3; TRBD1 is a possible D gene (5 bases). The receptor's source is a man aged 18 to 30 in good health. Some clones in this sample may be carry-over from other donors' samples. The CDR3 loop is CAISATGPGANVLTF. As DNA, the CDR3 is TGTGCCATCAGTGCCACAGGACCCGGGGCCAACGTCCTGACTTTC.